Included here is one TCR beta chain sequence, with context. Its specificity is not known. Trimming left V 0 bases short and J 6 bases short, with 6 bases between. CDR3 length equals 13 residues. Germline V CDR1 and CDR2: MNHNY, SVGAGI (reference sequence). TCRdb reanalysed the reads using MiXCR and keeps one entry per CDR3 protein. The sample holds approximately 1,000,000 distinct CDR3 sequences; approximately 33% are singletons and the top ten take 13%. The data originate from a study of T cell repertoires in cytomegalovirus infection. This sequence was found in a human donor in good health (CMV status not recorded). Some clones in this sample may be carry-over from other donors' samples. This rearrangement joins TRBV6-6 to TRBJ2-1; D not certain. The starting material was cultured CD8+ T cells from PBMCs, obtained from culture after CMV antigen stimulation. The CDR3 region is CASSYSTLNEQFF. The CDR3 coding sequence is TGTGCCAGCAGTTACTCCACACTCAATGAGCAGTTCTTC.